A selection of T cell receptor beta chains follows, all from one sample in a study of blood T cells in healthy people across ages. TCRdb reanalysed the 5' RACE reads using MiXCR and keeps one entry per CDR3 protein. This sample has roughly 680,000 distinct CDR3 sequences, with approximately 52% found just once. What was sequenced was blood. Every receptor here comes from an elderly woman in good health. The conserved cysteine and the conserved F or W are not part of the CDR3 here. The order of the fields is J gene, clone size, CDR3 length, V gene, CDR3 protein. Size is omitted from some rows. Given values are once, few, many or a class for expanded clones.

j_call: TRBJ1-1; clone_size: NA; cdr3_length: 10; v_call: TRBV3-1; cdr3_aa: ASSQEQGGAF
j_call: TRBJ1-3; clone_size: once; cdr3_length: 11; v_call: TRBV28; cdr3_aa: ASSPGWGNTIY
j_call: TRBJ1-2; clone_size: NA; cdr3_length: 9; v_call: TRBV20-1; cdr3_aa: SALGDGGYT
j_call: TRBJ2-5; clone_size: NA; cdr3_length: 14; v_call: TRBV27; cdr3_aa: ASSSPSRTGEETQY
j_call: TRBJ2-7; clone_size: NA; cdr3_length: 15; v_call: TRBV9; cdr3_aa: ASSANEGRADLGEQY
j_call: TRBJ2-1; clone_size: many; cdr3_length: 12; v_call: TRBV27; cdr3_aa: ASGGGITYNEQF
j_call: TRBJ2-7; clone_size: NA; cdr3_length: 14; v_call: TRBV29-1; cdr3_aa: SVEDLAGTGNYEQY
j_call: TRBJ2-2; clone_size: few; cdr3_length: 10; v_call: TRBV2; cdr3_aa: ATDRNTGELF
j_call: TRBJ1-1; clone_size: NA; cdr3_length: 13; v_call: TRBV2; cdr3_aa: ASGDRDRTLIEAF
j_call: TRBJ2-3; clone_size: NA; cdr3_length: 14; v_call: TRBV4-3; cdr3_aa: ASSTSTQRGTDTQY
j_call: TRBJ2-1; clone_size: NA; cdr3_length: 13; v_call: TRBV20-1; cdr3_aa: SASPSGTDYNEQF
j_call: TRBJ2-1; clone_size: NA; cdr3_length: 12; v_call: TRBV4-2; cdr3_aa: ASSRGQVYNEQF
j_call: TRBJ1-1; clone_size: NA; cdr3_length: 13; v_call: TRBV15; cdr3_aa: ATSRAGQPNTEAF
j_call: TRBJ2-7; clone_size: few; cdr3_length: 11; v_call: TRBV10-2; cdr3_aa: ASSRGPTYEQY
j_call: TRBJ1-4; clone_size: NA; cdr3_length: 15; v_call: TRBV28; cdr3_aa: ASGQGGGAILNEKLF
j_call: TRBJ2-3; clone_size: NA; cdr3_length: 13; v_call: TRBV2; cdr3_aa: ASSERASVTDTQY
j_call: TRBJ1-1; clone_size: many; cdr3_length: 11; v_call: TRBV4-2; cdr3_aa: ASSQVINTEAF